Listed below are T cell receptor beta chains from one sample, sequenced in a study of shared clonotypes between healthy human individuals. Repertoires were generated with immunoSEQ multiplex PCR, while TCRdb's copy carries only in-frame clones and drops some. The table lists under 550,000 clones, almost 97% of them singletons. Sequencing used naive CD4+ T cells sorted from blood. Receptors originate from a woman aged 30 to 39 in good health. Both conserved end residues are part of each CDR3. D genes are given only for firm matches. Clone size, where shown, is once, few, many, or a class for clones that have expanded.

D,J,V,size,length,DNA,CDR3
TRBD1,TRBJ2-3,TRBV19,NA,14,TGTGCCAGTACCATCGGGGACAGGGAGGGTACGCAGTATTTT,CASTIGDREGTQYF
NA,TRBJ2-7,TRBV27,NA,15,TGTGCCAGCAGTTTGAGTGGTGGTGGAGACTACGAGCAGTACTTC,CASSLSGGGDYEQYF
TRBD1,TRBJ2-5,TRBV2,NA,13,TGTGCCAGCACCCGGACAGGGCAAGAGACCCAGTACTTC,CASTRTGQETQYF
TRBD1,TRBJ1-1,TRBV30,NA,14,TGTGCCTGGAGCCAGGGACAGTTGAACACTGAAGCTTTCTTT,CAWSQGQLNTEAFF
NA,TRBJ2-1,TRBV7-2,NA,15,TGTGCCAGCAGCCAACAGGGCCTCCCTTACAATGAGCAGTTCTTC,CASSQQGLPYNEQFF
NA,TRBJ1-5,TRBV6-6,once,14,TGTGCCACCCAAGGGGGGGATAGCAATCAGCCCCAGCATTTT,CATQGGDSNQPQHF
TRBD1,TRBJ2-1,TRBV28,NA,16,TGTGCCAGCAGTGCAACCGGGACAGGGGGCGGTTATGAGCAGTTCTTC,CASSATGTGGGYEQFF
NA,TRBJ2-4,TRBV5-1,NA,16,TGCGCCAGCAGCTTGGACGGCAGGGCAGCCAAAAACATTCAGTACTTC,CASSLDGRAAKNIQYF
NA,TRBJ2-7,TRBV28,few,10,TGTGCCAGCAGCTCCCACGAGCAGTACTTC,CASSSHEQYF
NA,TRBJ1-2,TRBV10-3,NA,15,TGTGCCATCAGTGAGCGGCAGGGGAAGAACTATGGCTACACCTTC,CAISERQGKNYGYTF
NA,TRBJ2-7,TRBV6-5,NA,13,TGTGCCAGCAGCTCCTCTCCTGGGGTCGAGCAGTACTTC,CASSSSPGVEQYF
TRBD1,TRBJ2-5,TRBV28,NA,15,TGTGCCAGCAGTCACCCGACAGGGTTGCGGGAGACCCAGTACTTC,CASSHPTGLRETQYF
NA,TRBJ1-1,TRBV18,NA,14,TGTGCCAGCTCACTGACAGTTGGGCCACCTGAAGCTTTCTTT,CASSLTVGPPEAFF
TRBD1,TRBJ1-2,TRBV7-9,once,15,TGTGCCAGCAGCTTAGTCTGGGACAGGGTTGATGGCTACACCTTC,CASSLVWDRVDGYTF
NA,TRBJ2-7,TRBV11-1,NA,15,TGTGCCAGCAGCTTTTCCTCATCAAGCTCCTACGAGCAGTACTTC,CASSFSSSSSYEQYF
TRBD1,TRBJ2-5,TRBV18,NA,16,TGTGCCAGCTCACCACGGGGACAGGGAGGAGGAGAGACCCAGTACTTC,CASSPRGQGGGETQYF
TRBD2,TRBJ2-7,TRBV27,NA,15,TGTGCCAGCAGTCCGTTTAGCGGGCCAGCCTACGAGCAGTACTTC,CASSPFSGPAYEQYF
NA,TRBJ2-3,TRBV2,NA,14,TGTGCCAGCAGTGAAGAAGCAGGGCTTAATACGCAGTATTTT,CASSEEAGLNTQYF
NA,TRBJ2-7,TRBV7-8,NA,14,TGTGCCAGCAGCTTAGCGGGAGAGGTATACGAGCAGTACTTC,CASSLAGEVYEQYF
TRBD1,TRBJ2-7,TRBV19,NA,14,TGTGCCAGTAGTATAGCACAGGGGGCCTACGAGCAGTACTTC,CASSIAQGAYEQYF
TRBD1,TRBJ1-2,TRBV7-9,NA,14,TGTGCCAGCAGCCCAGGGACAGGGCTGGGTGGCTACACCTTC,CASSPGTGLGGYTF
NA,TRBJ1-3,TRBV4-1,NA,15,TGCGCCAGCAGCCAAGATCCGGGAACTGGAAACACCATATATTTT,CASSQDPGTGNTIYF
TRBD1,TRBJ2-2,TRBV28,once,15,TGTGCCAGCAGTTCAACAGGGGGATCCACCGGGGAGCTGTTTTTT,CASSSTGGSTGELFF
NA,TRBJ2-5,TRBV7-2,NA,16,TGTGCCAGCAGCTTAGTTCCGGGATCAGGCCAAGAGACCCAGTACTTC,CASSLVPGSGQETQYF
NA,TRBJ2-7,TRBV27,NA,13,TGTGCCAGCAGTTTAAAGGGGTCCTACGAGCAGTACTTC,CASSLKGSYEQYF
NA,TRBJ1-6,TRBV19,NA,14,TGTGCCAGTACGCCGACCGCCCTGGGTTCACCCCTCCACTTT,CASTPTALGSPLHF
NA,TRBJ2-3,TRBV7-3,NA,13,TGTGCCAGCAGGGGGGGACCTACAGATACGCAGTATTTT,CASRGGPTDTQYF
TRBD1,TRBJ2-7,TRBV19,NA,13,TGTGCCAGTAGTGTAACAGGGGCCTACGAGCAGTACTTC,CASSVTGAYEQYF
NA,TRBJ1-1,TRBV6-1,NA,13,TGTGCCAGCAGTGAGTACAGGAACACTGAAGCTTTCTTT,CASSEYRNTEAFF
NA,TRBJ1-5,TRBV5-1,few,13,TGCGCCAGCAGCCCGGCTGGGGCTCAGCCCCAGCATTTT,CASSPAGAQPQHF
TRBD2,TRBJ2-1,TRBV7-2,NA,13,TGTGCCAGCAGCCCCGGTAGCGGGAGGGAGCAGTTCTTC,CASSPGSGREQFF
NA,TRBJ2-7,TRBV27,NA,15,TGTGCCAGCAGCTTACTGGGGCCCCTCGGCGACGAGCAGTACTTC,CASSLLGPLGDEQYF
TRBD1,TRBJ2-3,TRBV6-5,NA,14,TGTGCCAGCAGTTACTCGCAGGGGGCAGATACGCAGTATTTT,CASSYSQGADTQYF
TRBD1,TRBJ2-7,TRBV18,NA,14,TGTGCCAGCTCACCACCTCAGGGGGCCTACGAGCAGTACTTC,CASSPPQGAYEQYF
NA,TRBJ2-3,TRBV18,NA,13,TGTGCCAGCTCATCCATTAGCACAGATACGCAGTATTTT,CASSSISTDTQYF
NA,TRBJ2-7,TRBV6-1,NA,15,TGTGCCAGCAGTTCCGGGACCCTTTCCATCTACGAGCAGTACTTC,CASSSGTLSIYEQYF
TRBD1,TRBJ2-7,TRBV28,NA,16,TGTGCCAGCAGTCCCTCCTCGGCGCAGGGGGCCTACGAGCAGTACTTC,CASSPSSAQGAYEQYF
TRBD1,TRBJ1-3,TRBV2,NA,14,TGTGCCAGCAGTCAGGGGGCGAATGGAAACACCATATATTTT,CASSQGANGNTIYF
TRBD2,TRBJ2-7,TRBV18,NA,19,TGTGCCAGCTCACCACTATTCCGTCCGGGACTAGCGGGAGCTTACGAGCAGTACTTC,CASSPLFRPGLAGAYEQYF
NA,TRBJ2-7,TRBV28,NA,14,TGTGCCAGCAGTTTCCCGGCAGGGGGGAACGAGCAGTACTTC,CASSFPAGGNEQYF
NA,TRBJ1-3,TRBV18,NA,14,TGTGCCAGCTCACAGGGTATCGCTGGAAACACCATATATTTT,CASSQGIAGNTIYF
NA,TRBJ2-7,TRBV11-2,NA,14,TGTGCCAGCAACGATGGCGGGCCGGCGTACGAGCAGTACTTC,CASNDGGPAYEQYF
NA,TRBJ1-5,TRBV19,NA,16,TGTGCCAGTAGTATATCCCACTGGGGGAGCAATCAGCCCCAGCATTTT,CASSISHWGSNQPQHF
NA,TRBJ1-6,TRBV28,NA,14,TGTGCCAGCTGTTTCTCTACTCGCAATTCACCCCTCCACTTT,CASCFSTRNSPLHF
TRBD2,TRBJ2-7,TRBV5-4,NA,13,TGTGCCAGCAATGGCGGGAGATCTGGCGAGCAGTACTTC,CASNGGRSGEQYF
NA,TRBJ1-5,TRBV30,NA,14,TGTGCCTGGAGTCAGGACCTTAGCAATCAGCCCCAGCATTTT,CAWSQDLSNQPQHF
NA,TRBJ1-2,TRBV27,once,14,TGTGCCAGCAGTCGAACGACGAGGGGCGGGGGCTACACCTTC,CASSRTTRGGGYTF
NA,TRBJ2-5,TRBV28,NA,12,TGTGCCAGCAGTTTAGCCGGGAAGACCCAGTACTTC,CASSLAGKTQYF
TRBD1,TRBJ2-2,TRBV6-6,NA,16,TGTGCCAGCAGTATAACCGGGACAGGCAACACCGGGGAGCTGTTTTTT,CASSITGTGNTGELFF
TRBD1,TRBJ1-4,TRBV2,NA,14,TGTGCCAGCAGTAAGGGACAGGGCCGGGAAAAACTGTTTTTT,CASSKGQGREKLFF
TRBD2,TRBJ2-7,TRBV5-6,NA,18,TGTGCCAGCAGCTTACAAGGGAGTAGCGGGAGAGGGGGCTACGAGCAGTACTTC,CASSLQGSSGRGGYEQYF
NA,TRBJ1-2,TRBV29-1,NA,14,TGCAGCGTCACAAATAGGGAGGGCCTCTATGGCTACACCTTC,CSVTNREGLYGYTF
NA,TRBJ2-2,TRBV7-8,NA,15,TGTGCCAGCAGCTCCCCTGCCCAACGAACCGGGGAGCTGTTTTTT,CASSSPAQRTGELFF
NA,TRBJ1-1,TRBV2,once,13,TGTGCCAGCAGATCAGGGTCTAGGACTGAAGCTTTCTTT,CASRSGSRTEAFF